Below, 25 T cell receptor beta chains from the same sample are listed, as sequenced in a study of technical replicates of blood from a handful of donors. Some clones are missing from TCRdb's copy, which holds only in-frame ones; the method was immunoSEQ multiplex PCR. The sample records about 80,000 clones, around 86% being singletons. The sample comprised PBMCs. The receptor source for this set is a human donor in good health. Some clones in this sample may be carry-over from other donors' samples.

A few counts support this clone. The gene calls are TRBV6-1 and TRBJ1-5, with D tentatively TRBD1 (6 bases). V gave up 8 bases and J gave up 0 bases, with 14 bases separating them. Germline CDR1 MNHNS, CDR2 SASEGT. This CDR3 region has 15 residues. CDR3 DNA sequence: TGTGCCAGCGGGGGCTGGGAGAATAGCAATCAGCCCCAGCATTTT. Amino acid sequence: CASGGWENSNQPQHF.

The genes are TRBV18 and TRBJ2-2; 9 nucleotides agree with TRBD2. CDR1 is KGHSH and CDR2 is LQKENI in the germline V gene. This CDR3 spans 16 amino acids. V shed 2 bases and J 5 bases; nucleotides not matched to a gene: 6. CDR3 bases: TGTGCCAGCTCACCAGTGGTTAGCGGGAGAACCGGGGAGCTGTTTTTT. Residues: CASSPVVSGRTGELFF.

V gene TRBV6-5 combines with J gene TRBJ1-4; D is undetermined. Trimming shortened V by 5 bases and J by 4 bases, and 8 bases separated the two germline ends. Germline lookup yields CDR1 MNHEY and CDR2 SVGAGI. This CDR3 has 13 residues. This CDR3 is CASSRELNEKLFF. CDR3 nucleotide sequence: TGTGCCAGCAGTAGGGAGCTTAATGAAAAACTGTTTTTT.

The J gene is TRBJ2-7, the V gene TRBV7-9; 16 positions match TRBD2. Germline V CDR1 and CDR2: SEHNR, FQNEAQ (reference sequence). The CDR3 consists of 19 residues. V was pared by 3 bases and J by 4 bases, with 12 bases of the junction left unmatched. The CDR3 nucleotides read TGTGCCAGCAGCTTCGTGGGACTAGCGGGAGGGCCGAGCCCTTACGAGCAGTACTTC. It yields the protein CASSFVGLAGGPSPYEQYF.

The chain couples TRBV15 to TRBJ2-6; D gene unclear. The germline V and J ends were trimmed by 0 bases and 0 bases, with 9 bases remaining between them. The CDR3 is 17 residues long. Germline CDR1 and CDR2: LNHNV and YYDKDF (reference sequence). CDR3 loop: CATSRDLSYSGANVLTF. CDR3 coding DNA: TGTGCCACCAGCAGAGATCTTAGCTACTCTGGGGCCAACGTCCTGACTTTC.

The J gene is TRBJ1-1, the V gene TRBV19; tentative D call: TRBD1 (6 bases). Germline V lookup: CDR1 LNHDA, CDR2 SQIVND (reference sequence). CDR3 length: 17 residues. V gave up 6 bases and J gave up 2 bases, with 22 bases separating them. The CDR3 DNA reads as TGTGCCAGTAGCCCGGGACACGGAGAATCCCCTAACACTGAAGCTTTCTTT. Residues: CASSPGHGESPNTEAFF.

Turning to this clone: The junction and the germline gene differ at one end; a read error may be behind it. V usage is TRBV6-1 and J usage is TRBJ2-4, with D possibly matching TRBD1 (6 bases). The germline V gene encodes CDR1 MNHNS and CDR2 SASEGT. The CDR3 covers 11 residues. The CDR3 region has the DNA TGTGCCAGCAGTGCTATGGGCACAGGGCACTTC. It is translated as CASSAMGTGHF.

As for this clone: The sample holds other DNA sequences that translate to the same CDR3. CDR3 loop: CASSGGGPGETQYF. For the CDR3, the DNA is TGCGCCAGCAGCGGGGGGGGGCCCGGGGAGACCCAGTACTTC. The chain carries TRBV5-1 and TRBJ2-5; maybe TRBD2 (7 bases). V lost 4 bases to trimming and J lost 5 bases, with 15 bases between them. Per germline, CDR1 SGHRS and CDR2 YFSETQ. The CDR3 sequence is 14 residues long.

The chain recombines TRBV7-9 with TRBJ2-1; 14 bases agree with TRBD2. With 5 bases clipped from V and 9 bases from J, the junction kept 9 bases outside the gene matches. Per germline, CDR1 SEHNR and CDR2 FQNEAQ (reference sequence). The CDR3 contains 16 residues. The CDR3 DNA is TGTGCCAGCAGCGTCGGGACTAGCGGGAGTTTGGGTGAGCAGTTCTTC. Encoded protein: CASSVGTSGSLGEQFF.

The V call is TRBV7-2, the J call TRBJ2-1, with D possibly being TRBD2 (5 bases). Trimming shortened V by 3 bases and J by 1 base, and 13 bases separated the two germline ends. Germline lookup yields CDR1 SGHTA and CDR2 FQGNSA. This CDR3 spans 16 amino acids. The CDR3 protein is CASSFPPGVSYNEQFF. CDR3 DNA sequence: TGTGCCAGCAGCTTTCCTCCCGGGGTGTCCTACAATGAGCAGTTCTTC.

The V and J genes are TRBV4-1 and TRBJ1-1; TRBD1 might be the D (6 bases). Germline V gives CDR1 MGHRA, CDR2 YSYEKL. This CDR3 contains 14 residues. Trimming stripped 5 bases from V and 11 bases from J, with 21 bases between. The CDR3 DNA sequence: TGCGCCAGCAGCAGATTACAGGGCGACGGCCAGGCTTTCTTT. It is translated as CASSRLQGDGQAFF.

This clone came up once. V is TRBV5-1 and J is TRBJ2-5; 9 bases fit TRBD2. Germline values: CDR1 SGHRS, CDR2 YFSETQ. Unmatched junction bases numbered 6, after V lost 4 bases and J lost 5 bases. The CDR3 spans 14 residues. This CDR3 reads CASSVGLAPETQYF. The CDR3 bases are TGCGCCAGCAGCGTAGGACTAGCGCCGGAGACCCAGTACTTC. The variable domain in full, with the rest retrieved from reference TRBV5-1 and TRBJ2-5, is KAGVTQTPRYLIKTRGQQVTLSCSPISGHRSVSWYQQTPGQGLQFLFEYFSETQRNKGNFPGRFSGRQFSNSRSEMNVSTLELGDSALYLCASSVGLAPETQYFGPGTRLLVL.

This chain uses TRBV6-6 with TRBJ2-1; D is unclear. Trimming left V 4 bases short and J 0 bases short, with 7 bases between. The CDR3 is 14 amino acids. The germline V gene has CDR1 MNHNY and CDR2 SVGAGI (reference sequence). The CDR3 sequence is CASSSPSSYNEQFF. The CDR3 nucleotides read TGTGCCAGCAGTTCGCCGAGCTCCTACAATGAGCAGTTCTTC.

The rearrangement joins TRBV27 to TRBJ2-1; 7 bases align to TRBD2. V was pared by 3 bases and J by 8 bases, with 4 bases of the junction left unmatched. Per germline, CDR1 MNHEY and CDR2 SMNVEV (reference sequence). This CDR3 has 13 amino acids. CDR3 amino acids: CASSLEREHEQFF. CDR3 sequence (DNA): TGTGCCAGCAGTTTGGAGCGGGAACATGAGCAGTTCTTC.

The genes are TRBV28 and TRBJ1-3, with TRBD1 matching 11 bases. Per the germline V gene, CDR1 is MDHEN and CDR2 is SYDVKM. With V trimmed by 3 bases and J by 7 bases, 5 bases remained unmatched. There are 15 residues in the CDR3. The CDR3 DNA follows: TGTGCCAGCAGTTTGGGAGGGACAGGGGGGAACACCATATATTTT. Its protein is CASSLGGTGGNTIYF.

V gene TRBV7-2 combines with J gene TRBJ2-1; D remains ambiguous. V was pared by 0 bases and J by 9 bases, with 12 bases between. Looked up from germline, CDR1 is SGHTA and CDR2 is FQGNSA. The CDR3 sequence is 14 residues long. Here the CDR3 DNA reads TGTGCCAGCAGCTTAGCGGCCCCTAGGAGTGAGCAGTTCTTC. Protein product: CASSLAAPRSEQFF.

The chain carries TRBV19 and TRBJ2-2, with 13 bases matching TRBD2. Germline V gene data show CDR1 as LNHDA and CDR2 as SQIVND (reference sequence). Germline trimming cut 4 bases from V and 6 bases from J; bases unmatched to any gene: 5. This CDR3 comprises 16 residues. The CDR3 DNA is TGTGCCAGTAGTACTGGACTAGCGGGAGTCGCCGGGGAGCTGTTTTTT. This encodes CASSTGLAGVAGELFF. Supplemented by reference TRBV19 and TRBJ2-2, the full variable domain reads DGGITQSPKYLFRKEGQNVTLSCEQNLNHDAMYWYRQDPGQGLRLIYYSQIVNDFQKGDIAEGYSVSREKKESFPLTVTSAQKNPTAFYLCASSTGLAGVAGELFFGEGSRLTVL.

This clone came up a few times. The chain uses TRBV4-2 and TRBJ1-4; TRBD1 matches at 9 bases. Per the germline V gene, CDR1 is LGHNA and CDR2 is YNFKEQ. V shed 4 bases and J 3 bases; nucleotides not matched to a gene: 6. The CDR3 runs to 16 residues. This chain's CDR3 is CASSPTGGLANEKLFF. The CDR3 DNA reads TGTGCCAGCAGCCCCACAGGGGGCCTGGCTAATGAAAAACTGTTTTTT.

The gene calls are TRBV5-1 and TRBJ2-3; the D gene is possibly TRBD1 (5 bases). Trimming left V 5 bases short and J 0 bases short, with 10 bases between. Germline CDR1 and CDR2: SGHRS and YFSETQ. The CDR3 extends over 14 amino acids. The CDR3 region has the DNA TGCGCCAGCAGGGGGCAAACTAGCACAGATACGCAGTATTTT. It specifies CASRGQTSTDTQYF.

The chain links TRBV12-5 to TRBJ1-5; perhaps TRBD1 as D (6 bases). The CDR3 extends over 14 amino acids. Trimming took off 8 bases at V and 4 bases at J, with 15 bases between the two ends. Germline values: CDR1 LGHNT, CDR2 FRNRAP. CDR3 in amino acids: CASSQGQGNQPQHF. For the CDR3, the DNA is TGTGCTAGTTCCCAGGGACAAGGGAATCAGCCCCAGCATTTT.

V and J are TRBV2 and TRBJ1-1; D might be TRBD1 (6 bases). The CDR3 is 13 amino acids. Germline V gives CDR1 SNHLY, CDR2 FYNNEI. The ends were cut back, 2 bases at V and 7 bases at J, with 11 bases in the middle. CDR3 in DNA: TGTGCCAGCAGTGAACGGGAGGGACATGAAGCTTTCTTT. Translation gives CASSEREGHEAFF.

This chain links TRBV13 with TRBJ2-7; D might be TRBD2 (6 bases). This CDR3 contains 16 residues. V lost 1 base to trimming and J lost 6 bases, with 19 bases between them. Germline CDR1 is PRHDT and CDR2 is FYEKMQ (reference sequence). In DNA, the CDR3 is TGTGCCAGCAGCTTAGCCTCCGGGAGACAGTTTGTCGAGCAGTACTTC. Its translation: CASSLASGRQFVEQYF.

V is TRBV4-3 and J is TRBJ2-1; D remains ambiguous. Looked up from germline, CDR1 is LGHNA and CDR2 is YSLEER. This CDR3 is 14 amino acids long. Trimming removed 1 base from V and 7 bases from J, with 11 bases in between. The CDR3 DNA reads as TGCGCCAGCAGCCAAGGGTCGGCTAGGAATGAGCAGTTCTTC. Translation gives CASSQGSARNEQFF.

This sequence joins TRBV7-9 and TRBJ2-7, with TRBD1 matching 7 bases. J was trimmed by 3 bases and V by 1 base; bases with no gene match: 6. The CDR3 length is 15 residues. The germline V gene has CDR1 SEHNR and CDR2 FQNEAQ (reference sequence). The CDR3 here is CASSLGGQGDYEQYF. As DNA, the CDR3 is TGTGCCAGCAGCTTAGGGGGCCAGGGGGACTACGAGCAGTACTTC.

The chain carries TRBV19 and TRBJ2-7; TRBD1 agrees at 7 bases. The CDR3 runs to 13 residues. Unmatched junction bases numbered 6, after V lost 6 bases and J lost 4 bases. Germline V gene data show CDR1 as LNHDA and CDR2 as SQIVND (reference sequence). The CDR3 spells CASRQGLGYEQYF. The CDR3 DNA is TGTGCCAGTAGACAGGGGTTGGGGTACGAGCAGTACTTC. The variable domain in full, with the rest retrieved from reference TRBV19 and TRBJ2-7, is DGGITQSPKYLFRKEGQNVTLSCEQNLNHDAMYWYRQDPGQGLRLIYYSQIVNDFQKGDIAEGYSVSREKKESFPLTVTSAQKNPTAFYLCASRQGLGYEQYFGPGTRLTVT.